Presented here are 22 T cell receptor beta chains from one specimen sequenced in a study of blood T cell repertoires in COVID-19. Sequencing used immunoSEQ multiplex PCR; TCRdb keeps in-frame clones, though not all of them. The sample shows under 250,000 clones, over 80% of them seen only once. Material for sequencing was peripheral blood. The source of these receptors is a woman in her 70s with active or convalescent COVID-19.

V and J are TRBV10-2 and TRBJ2-1, with D perhaps matching TRBD2 (7 bases). CDR1 and CDR2 (germline): WSHSY, SAAADI. The CDR3 is 15 residues long. Trimming took off 6 bases at V and 2 bases at J, with 14 bases between the two ends. The CDR3 bases are TGCGCCAGCAGAATGAGGGGGGGAACCTACAATGAGCAGTTCTTC. Translation gives CASRMRGGTYNEQFF.

The chain employs TRBV6-5 and TRBJ1-1; the D gene is possibly TRBD1 (6 bases). V lost 6 bases and J 6 bases, leaving 14 bases between the germline ends. The length of the CDR3 is 13 residues. Germline lookup yields CDR1 MNHEY and CDR2 SVGAGI. The CDR3 loop is CASRQLDRPEAFF. For the CDR3, the DNA is TGTGCCAGCAGACAATTGGACAGACCTGAAGCTTTCTTT.

The chain uses TRBV7-8 and TRBJ1-2; a weak D match, TRBD1 (6 bases). The CDR3 spans 13 residues. Germline CDR1 and CDR2: SGHVS and FQNEAQ. Trimming stripped 4 bases from V and 1 base from J, with 7 bases between. CDR3 region: CASSWDINYGYTF. As DNA, the CDR3 is TGTGCCAGCAGCTGGGACATTAACTATGGCTACACCTTC. Looking up the rest from reference TRBV7-8 and TRBJ1-2 gives the full variable domain: GAGVSQSPRYKVAKRGQDVALRCDPISGHVSLFWYQQALGQGPEFLTYFQNEAQLDKSGLPSDRFFAERPEGSVSTLKIQRTQQEDSAVYLCASSWDINYGYTFGSGTRLTVV.

The chain uses TRBV5-3 and TRBJ2-2; possibly TRBD1 for D (7 bases). TRBV5-3 is assigned to the ORF class and has an uncertain function. This CDR3 comprises 15 residues. Trimming pared 3 bases from V and 4 bases from J, leaving 13 bases between. In DNA form, the CDR3 reads TGTGCCAGAAGCTGGAGGCAGGGGGGCACCGGGGAGCTGTTTTTT. Translated, it gives CARSWRQGGTGELFF.

This clone appeared a single time. The chain carries TRBV20-1 and TRBJ1-6; D gene ambiguous. This CDR3 is 15 amino acids long. V was cut by 3 bases and J by 2 bases, with 11 bases left in between. The germline V gene has CDR1 DFQATT and CDR2 SNEGSKA (reference sequence). The DNA of the CDR3 is TGCAGTGCTAGTAGCGCCAGTCCCTATAATTCACCCCTCCACTTT. It encodes CSASSASPYNSPLHF.

This clone was observed once. The chain couples TRBV10-1 to TRBJ2-3; TRBD1 aligns across 9 bases. This CDR3 contains 15 residues. The V segment lost 3 bases and the J segment 7 bases; nucleotides outside the gene matches: 8. CDR1 and CDR2 from the germline V gene are WNHNN and SYGVQD (reference sequence). In DNA, the CDR3 is TGCGCCAGCAGTGAAGGGGACAGGGTATTGAATACGCAGTATTTT. Protein: CASSEGDRVLNTQYF.

The rearrangement links TRBV7-8 to TRBJ2-1; 9 bases are a match to TRBD2. Germline V CDR1 and CDR2: SGHVS, FQNEAQ. Trimming cost V 4 bases and J 5 bases; bases outside gene matches: 9. The CDR3 is made up of 16 amino acids. CDR3 amino acids: CASSSSRSGGNNEQFF. CDR3 sequence (DNA): TGTGCCAGCAGCTCTTCTAGAAGCGGGGGGAACAATGAGCAGTTCTTC.

The V and J genes are TRBV19 and TRBJ2-1; 10 nucleotides align to TRBD1. Per germline, CDR1 LNHDA and CDR2 SQIVND (reference sequence). J lost 5 bases, V lost 1 base, and 2 bases had no gene match. The CDR3 consists of 15 residues. In DNA form, the CDR3 reads TGTGCCAGTAGTATAGGGGACAGGGGCAACAATGAGCAGTTCTTC. This gives the protein CASSIGDRGNNEQFF.

There are many counts of this clone. CDR3 residues: CASSRWGQPYEQYF. The CDR3 bases are TGTGCCAGCAGCCGCTGGGGACAGCCCTACGAGCAGTACTTC. V and J are TRBV7-9 and TRBJ2-7; 7 bases are a match to TRBD1. This CDR3 has 14 amino acids. The ends lost 5 bases at V and 2 bases at J; junction bases unmatched: 6. Looked up from germline, CDR1 is SEHNR and CDR2 is FQNEAQ (reference sequence).

The rearrangement links TRBV27 to TRBJ2-7; maybe TRBD1 (6 bases). V dropped 7 bases and J dropped 5 bases, with 12 bases sitting between them. The CDR3 length is 12 residues. The germline V gene has CDR1 MNHEY and CDR2 SMNVEV (reference sequence). DNA of the CDR3: TGTGCCAGCACTTGGGACACCCACGAGCAGTACTTC. Its translation is CASTWDTHEQYF.

V is TRBV5-4 and J is TRBJ2-7; TRBD1 agrees at 9 bases. CDR1 is SGHNT and CDR2 is YYREEE in the germline V gene (reference sequence). CDR3 length equals 15 residues. V lost 2 bases to trimming and J lost 2 bases; unmatched junction nucleotides: 5. The CDR3 region has the DNA TGTGCCAGCAGCTTAGCACAGGGGGCCGCCTACGAGCAGTACTTC. This translates into CASSLAQGAAYEQYF. Based on the CDR3 plus reference TRBV5-4 and TRBJ2-7, the full variable domain is ETGVTQSPTHLIKTRGQQVTLRCSSQSGHNTVSWYQQALGQGPQFIFQYYREEENGRGNFPPRFSGLQFPNYSSELNVNALELDDSALYLCASSLAQGAAYEQYFGPGTRLTVT.

This chain links TRBV29-1 with TRBJ2-7; 8 nucleotides align to TRBD1. Germline values: CDR1 SQVTM, CDR2 ANQGSEA. The J segment lost 5 bases and the V segment lost 7 bases, leaving 13 bases of the junction unmatched. The CDR3 is made up of 14 amino acids. CDR3 DNA sequence: TGCAGCGAATTTCCCGGGACAGGTTGCAACGAGCAGTACTTC. It encodes CSEFPGTGCNEQYF.

The genes are TRBV3-1 (or the pseudogene TRBV3-2) and TRBJ1-2; 7 positions match TRBD1. The CDR3 has 13 amino acids. Germline CDR1 and CDR2: LGHDT and YNNKEL (reference sequence). Unmatched junction bases numbered 7, after V lost 5 bases and J lost 7 bases. CDR3 sequence (DNA): TGTGCCAGCAGCAGCAGGGGGTCGGCTGGCTACACCTTC. Protein sequence: CASSSRGSAGYTF.

This clone was seen once. The chain recombines TRBV19 with TRBJ1-5, with 7 bases identical to TRBD1. V trimming: 5 bases; J trimming: 0 bases; junction bases outside the gene matches: 10. This CDR3 spans 17 amino acids. Germline V gene sequence: CDR1 LNHDA, CDR2 SQIVND (reference sequence). The CDR3 DNA reads TGTGCCAGTAGTCAAGGAGGGGGCGCTTATAGCAATCAGCCCCAGCATTTT. Translated: CASSQGGGAYSNQPQHF.

The rearrangement joins TRBV11-2 to TRBJ1-6, with D unclear. Per the germline V gene, CDR1 is SGHAT and CDR2 is FQNNGV. This CDR3 has 15 residues. The germline V and J ends were trimmed by 4 bases and 5 bases, with 12 bases remaining between them. Here the CDR3 DNA reads TGTGCCAGCAGCTCCTCGACGGGAGATAATTCACCCCTCCACTTT. Protein: CASSSSTGDNSPLHF.

This clone has a handful of counts. The chain carries TRBV28 and TRBJ1-2; maybe TRBD1 (5 bases). CDR1 and CDR2 from the germline V gene are MDHEN and SYDVKM. The CDR3 totals 20 residues. V lost 6 bases and J lost 0, with 29 bases in between. CDR3 sequence: CASSRSFFNRPLQANYGYTF. The CDR3 nucleotides read TGTGCCAGCAGCCGGTCATTTTTTAACAGGCCCCTCCAAGCTAACTATGGCTACACCTTC.

The chain joins TRBV7-8 to TRBJ2-5; D gene ambiguous. The V and J ends lost 0 bases and 2 bases respectively, with 13 bases between them. The CDR3 length is 16 residues. Per germline, CDR1 SGHVS and CDR2 FQNEAQ. CDR3 DNA sequence: TGTGCCAGCAGCTTAGCACGGGTTGTCCGTCAAGAGACCCAGTACTTC. The encoded protein is CASSLARVVRQETQYF. The whole variable domain, filled in from reference TRBV7-8 and TRBJ2-5, reads GAGVSQSPRYKVAKRGQDVALRCDPISGHVSLFWYQQALGQGPEFLTYFQNEAQLDKSGLPSDRFFAERPEGSVSTLKIQRTQQEDSAVYLCASSLARVVRQETQYFGPGTRLLVL.

The rearrangement joins TRBV5-1 to TRBJ2-1; 10 bases agree with TRBD2. Germline V gives CDR1 SGHRS, CDR2 YFSETQ. V shed 1 base, J shed 4 bases, and the junction held 2 bases outside the gene matches. The CDR3 is made up of 15 amino acids. CDR3 bases: TGCGCCAGCAGCTTGACTAGCGGGGTGTACAATGAGCAGTTCTTC. Translated, it gives CASSLTSGVYNEQFF. The whole variable domain, filled in from reference TRBV5-1 and TRBJ2-1, reads KAGVTQTPRYLIKTRGQQVTLSCSPISGHRSVSWYQQTPGQGLQFLFEYFSETQRNKGNFPGRFSGRQFSNSRSEMNVSTLELGDSALYLCASSLTSGVYNEQFFGPGTRLTVL.

This clone was picked up a small number of times. This chain connects TRBV30 to TRBJ2-7; TRBD2 is a possible D gene (6 bases). CDR1 and CDR2 (germline): GTSNPN, SVGIG (reference sequence). V lost 1 base and J lost 4, with 8 bases in between. The CDR3 is made up of 12 amino acids. This chain's CDR3 is CAWSASVYEQYF. Here the CDR3 DNA reads TGTGCCTGGAGTGCTAGCGTTTACGAGCAGTACTTC.

On this clone itself: The same CDR3 is also encoded by other DNA sequences in this sample. The chain recombines TRBV7-2 with TRBJ2-7, with D possibly being TRBD1 (5 bases). This CDR3 is built from 13 residues. Germline V gives CDR1 SGHTA, CDR2 FQGNSA. The V end lost 0 bases, the J end lost 4 bases, and 7 bases lay between the germline ends. The CDR3 region has the DNA TGTGCCAGCAGCTTAGCCCGACAGTACGAGCAGTACTTC. This sequence encodes CASSLARQYEQYF.

The chain uses TRBV5-1 and TRBJ2-5, with D perhaps TRBD2 (6 bases). The CDR3 has 14 amino acids. CDR1 SGHRS and CDR2 YFSETQ come from the germline V gene. Trimming removed 4 bases from V and 2 bases from J, with 12 bases in between. CDR3 DNA sequence: TGCGCCAGCAGCCCCCCCGGGACTCAAGAGACCCAGTACTTC. This codes for CASSPPGTQETQYF.

This clone appeared a few times. The V gene is TRBV19, the J gene TRBJ2-1; D possibly corresponds to TRBD1 (6 bases). With 6 bases removed from V and 12 bases from J, the gap between germline ends came to 18 bases. This CDR3 comprises 13 residues. Germline CDR1 LNHDA, CDR2 SQIVND (reference sequence). CDR3 DNA sequence: TGTGCCAGTAGGGAAATCTTGGGACAAGGGCAGTTCTTC. Protein product: CASREILGQGQFF.